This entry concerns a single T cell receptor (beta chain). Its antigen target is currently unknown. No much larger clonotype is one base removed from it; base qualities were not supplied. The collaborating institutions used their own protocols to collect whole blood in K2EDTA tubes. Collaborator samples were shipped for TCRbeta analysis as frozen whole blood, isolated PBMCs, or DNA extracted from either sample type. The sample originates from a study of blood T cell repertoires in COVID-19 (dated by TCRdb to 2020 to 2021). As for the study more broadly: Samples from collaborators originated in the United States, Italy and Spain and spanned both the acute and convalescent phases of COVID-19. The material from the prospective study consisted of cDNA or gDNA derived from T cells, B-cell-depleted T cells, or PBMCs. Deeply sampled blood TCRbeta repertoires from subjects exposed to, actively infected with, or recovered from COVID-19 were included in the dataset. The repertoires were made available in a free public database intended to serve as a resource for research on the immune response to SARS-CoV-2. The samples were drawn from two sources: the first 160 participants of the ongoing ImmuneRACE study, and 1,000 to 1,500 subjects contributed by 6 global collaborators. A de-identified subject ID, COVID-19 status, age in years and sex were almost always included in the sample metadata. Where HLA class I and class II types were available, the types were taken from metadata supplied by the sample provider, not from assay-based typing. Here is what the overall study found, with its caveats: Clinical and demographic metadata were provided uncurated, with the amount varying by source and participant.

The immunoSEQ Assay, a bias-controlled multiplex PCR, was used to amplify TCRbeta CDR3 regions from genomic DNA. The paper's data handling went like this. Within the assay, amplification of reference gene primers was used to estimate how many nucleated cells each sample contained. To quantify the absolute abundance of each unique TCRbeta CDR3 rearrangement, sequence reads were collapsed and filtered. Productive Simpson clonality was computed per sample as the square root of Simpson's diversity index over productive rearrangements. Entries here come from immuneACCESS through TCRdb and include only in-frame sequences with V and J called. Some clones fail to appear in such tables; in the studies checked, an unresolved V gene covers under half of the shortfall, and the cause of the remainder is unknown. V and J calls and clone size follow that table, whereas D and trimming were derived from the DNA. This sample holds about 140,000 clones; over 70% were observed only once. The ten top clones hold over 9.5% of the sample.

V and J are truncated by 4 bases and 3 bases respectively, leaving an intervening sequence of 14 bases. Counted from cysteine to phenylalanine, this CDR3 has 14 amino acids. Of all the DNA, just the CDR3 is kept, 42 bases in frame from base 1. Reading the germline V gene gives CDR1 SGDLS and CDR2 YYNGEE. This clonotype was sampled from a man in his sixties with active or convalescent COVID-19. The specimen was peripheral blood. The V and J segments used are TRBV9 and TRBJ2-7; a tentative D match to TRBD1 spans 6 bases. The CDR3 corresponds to CASSPPGVLYEQYF. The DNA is TGTGCCAGCAGCCCCCCAGGGGTACTCTACGAGCAGTACTTC. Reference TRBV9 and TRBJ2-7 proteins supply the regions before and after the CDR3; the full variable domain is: DSGVTQTPKHLITATGQRVTLRCSPRSGDLSVYWYQQSLDQGLQFLIQYYNGEERAKGNILERFSAQQFPDLHSELNLSSLELGDSALYFCASSPPGVLYEQYFGPGTRLTVT.